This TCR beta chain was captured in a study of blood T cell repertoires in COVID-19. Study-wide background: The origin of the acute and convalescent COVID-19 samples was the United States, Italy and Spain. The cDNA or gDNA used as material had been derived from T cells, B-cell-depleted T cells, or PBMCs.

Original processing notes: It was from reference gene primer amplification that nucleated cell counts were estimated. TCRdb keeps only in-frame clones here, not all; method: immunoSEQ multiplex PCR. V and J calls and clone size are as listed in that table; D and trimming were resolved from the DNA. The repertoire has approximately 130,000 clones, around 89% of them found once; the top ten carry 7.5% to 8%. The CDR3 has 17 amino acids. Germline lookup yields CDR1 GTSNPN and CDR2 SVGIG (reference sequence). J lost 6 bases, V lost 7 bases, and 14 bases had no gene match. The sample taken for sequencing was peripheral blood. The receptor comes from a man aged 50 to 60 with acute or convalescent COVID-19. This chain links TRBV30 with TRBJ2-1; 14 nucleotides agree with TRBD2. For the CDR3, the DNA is TGTGCCTCCTCCGGGACTAGCGGGAGAATGGGGCCCAATGAGCAGTTCTTC. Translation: CASSGTSGRMGPNEQFF.